This TCR beta chain was recorded in a study of blood T cell repertoires in COVID-19. Across the study: From T cells, B-cell-depleted T cells, or PBMCs came the material, which was cDNA or gDNA.

TCRdb's table, derived via immunoSEQ multiplex PCR, lists solely in-frame clones and lacks some. The sample holds 270,000 or so clones, just over 90% seen once. Input material: PBMCs or T cells enriched from blood (not recorded which). This receptor was obtained from a woman aged 35 to 49 with acute COVID-19.

The CDR3, as DNA: TGTGCCAGCAGTGAAACCCAGGGGGGCACTGAAGCTTTCTTT. It is translated as CASSETQGGTEAFF. The V gene is TRBV9, the J gene TRBJ1-1, with TRBD1 matching 7 bases. V shed 5 bases and J 4 bases; nucleotides not matched to a gene: 8. Germline V gene lookup returns CDR1 SGDLS and CDR2 YYNGEE. This CDR3 comprises 14 residues.